This TCR beta chain was identified in a study of T cells in localized non-small cell lung cancer. Study outcomes and limitations: Maximal T cell clonality occurred in uninvolved adjacent lung, with tumor ranking below it.

As to this clone: Its cognate antigen is unknown.

Per the germline V gene, CDR1 is MNHNS and CDR2 is SASEGT. The CDR3 has 17 residues. V lost 0 bases and J lost 1, with 14 bases in between. Only in-frame clones appear in the TCRdb table, and some are missing; sequencing was by immunoSEQ multiplex PCR. The sample consists of over 3,500 clones, around 30% of them appearing once. Sequencing was performed on lung tumor tissue, taken before any cancer treatment. This TCR was sampled from a male donor aged 60 or older with stage III lung adenocarcinoma. The chain recombines TRBV6-1 with TRBJ2-3, with D possibly TRBD2 on 7 matching bases. CDR3 in DNA: TGTGCCAGCAGTGAAGCACGCGGGGGCTACGGCACAGATACGCAGTATTTT. This gives the protein CASSEARGGYGTDTQYF.